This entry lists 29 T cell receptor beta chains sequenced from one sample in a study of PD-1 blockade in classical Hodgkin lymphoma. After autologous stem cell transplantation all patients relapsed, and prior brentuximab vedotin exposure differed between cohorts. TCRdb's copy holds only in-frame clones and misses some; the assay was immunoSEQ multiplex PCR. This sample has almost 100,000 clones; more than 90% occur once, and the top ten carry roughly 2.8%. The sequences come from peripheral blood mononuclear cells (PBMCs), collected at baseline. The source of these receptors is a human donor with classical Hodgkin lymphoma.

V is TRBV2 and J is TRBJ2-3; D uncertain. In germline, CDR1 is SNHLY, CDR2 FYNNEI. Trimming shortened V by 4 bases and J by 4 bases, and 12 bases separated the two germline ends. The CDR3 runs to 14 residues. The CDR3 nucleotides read TGTGCCAGCAGTGCGGCTAGACAAGCAGATACGCAGTATTTT. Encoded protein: CASSAARQADTQYF.

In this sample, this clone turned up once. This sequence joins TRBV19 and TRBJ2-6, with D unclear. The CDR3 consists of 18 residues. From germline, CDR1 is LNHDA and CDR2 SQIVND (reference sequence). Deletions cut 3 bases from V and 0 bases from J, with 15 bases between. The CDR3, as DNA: TGTGCCAGTAGTATGGGCAGGCGGTTAACCTCTGGGGCCAACGTCCTGACTTTC. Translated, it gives CASSMGRRLTSGANVLTF.

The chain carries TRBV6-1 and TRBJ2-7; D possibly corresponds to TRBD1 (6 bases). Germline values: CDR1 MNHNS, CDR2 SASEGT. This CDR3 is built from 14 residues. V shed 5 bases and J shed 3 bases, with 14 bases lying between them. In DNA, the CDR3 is TGTGCCAGCAGTCCTAAGTACAGGGACTACGAGCAGTACTTC. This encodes CASSPKYRDYEQYF.

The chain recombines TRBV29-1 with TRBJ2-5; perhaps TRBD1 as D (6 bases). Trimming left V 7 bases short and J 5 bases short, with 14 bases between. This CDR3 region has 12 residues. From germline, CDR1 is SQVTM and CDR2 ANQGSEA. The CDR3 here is CSADRFAETQYF. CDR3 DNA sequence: TGCAGCGCGGACAGATTCGCGGAGACCCAGTACTTC.

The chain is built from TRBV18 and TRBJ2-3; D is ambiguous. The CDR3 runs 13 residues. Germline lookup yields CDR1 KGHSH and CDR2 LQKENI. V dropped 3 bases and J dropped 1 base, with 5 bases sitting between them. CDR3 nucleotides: TGTGCCAGCTCACCTATCGGCACAGATACGCAGTATTTT. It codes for CASSPIGTDTQYF.

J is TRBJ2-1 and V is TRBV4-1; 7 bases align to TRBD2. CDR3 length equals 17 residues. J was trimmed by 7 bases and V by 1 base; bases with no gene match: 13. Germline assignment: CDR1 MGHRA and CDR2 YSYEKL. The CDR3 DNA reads TGCGCCAGCAGCCAAGGGCTCGGCGGGAGAGGCCGGAATGAGCAGTTCTTC. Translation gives CASSQGLGGRGRNEQFF.

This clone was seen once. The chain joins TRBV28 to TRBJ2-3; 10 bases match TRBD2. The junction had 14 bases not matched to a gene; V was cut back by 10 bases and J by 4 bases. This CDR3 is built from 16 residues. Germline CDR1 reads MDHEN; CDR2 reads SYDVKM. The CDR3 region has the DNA TGTGCCATCCTTGAGCGGGAGGGCCAGTGGTCAGATACGCAGTATTTT. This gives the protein CAILEREGQWSDTQYF.

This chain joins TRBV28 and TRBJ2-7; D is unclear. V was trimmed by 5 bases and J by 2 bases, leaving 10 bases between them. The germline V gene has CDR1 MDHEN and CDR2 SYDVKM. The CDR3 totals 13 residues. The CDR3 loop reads CASSLSLAYEQYF. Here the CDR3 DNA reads TGTGCCAGCAGTCTATCGCTAGCCTACGAGCAGTACTTC.

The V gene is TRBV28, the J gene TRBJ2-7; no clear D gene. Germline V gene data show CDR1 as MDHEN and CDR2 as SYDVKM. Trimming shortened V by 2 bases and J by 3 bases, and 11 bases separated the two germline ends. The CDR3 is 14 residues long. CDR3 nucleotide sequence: TGTGCCAGCAGTTTAATAGGGCAGCTCTACGAGCAGTACTTC. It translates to CASSLIGQLYEQYF.

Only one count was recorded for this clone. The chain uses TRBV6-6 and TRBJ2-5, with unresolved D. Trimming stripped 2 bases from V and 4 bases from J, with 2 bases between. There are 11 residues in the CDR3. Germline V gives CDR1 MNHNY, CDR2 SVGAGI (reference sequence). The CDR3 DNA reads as TGTGCCAGCAGTTACCGAGAGACCCAGTACTTC. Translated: CASSYRETQYF.

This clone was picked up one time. The CDR3, as DNA: TGTGCCTGGAGGGGGGCAGGGGGTCAGCCCCAGCATTTT. Protein: CAWRGAGGQPQHF. V and J are TRBV30 and TRBJ1-5, with TRBD1 matching 7 bases. V lost 3 bases, J lost 6 bases, and 5 bases stayed unmatched. The CDR3 extends over 13 amino acids. Germline V gene data show CDR1 as GTSNPN and CDR2 as SVGIG (reference sequence).

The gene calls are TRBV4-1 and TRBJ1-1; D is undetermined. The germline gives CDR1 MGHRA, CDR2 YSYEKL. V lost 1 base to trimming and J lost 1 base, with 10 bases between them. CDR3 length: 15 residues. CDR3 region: CASSQAGMRNTEAFF. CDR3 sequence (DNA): TGCGCCAGCAGCCAAGCGGGGATGAGGAACACTGAAGCTTTCTTT.

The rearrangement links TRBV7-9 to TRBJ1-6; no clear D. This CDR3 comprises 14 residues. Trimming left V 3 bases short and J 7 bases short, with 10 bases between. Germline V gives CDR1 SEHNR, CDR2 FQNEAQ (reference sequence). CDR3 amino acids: CASSLGRNNSPLHF. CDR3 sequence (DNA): TGTGCCAGCAGCTTGGGCAGGAACAATTCACCCCTCCACTTT.

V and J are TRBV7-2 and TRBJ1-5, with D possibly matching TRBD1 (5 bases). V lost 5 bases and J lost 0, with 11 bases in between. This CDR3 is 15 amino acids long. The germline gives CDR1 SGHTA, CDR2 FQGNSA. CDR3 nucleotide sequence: TGTGCCAGCAGCCCTGGGACCGGTAGCAATCAGCCCCAGCATTTT. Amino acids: CASSPGTGSNQPQHF.

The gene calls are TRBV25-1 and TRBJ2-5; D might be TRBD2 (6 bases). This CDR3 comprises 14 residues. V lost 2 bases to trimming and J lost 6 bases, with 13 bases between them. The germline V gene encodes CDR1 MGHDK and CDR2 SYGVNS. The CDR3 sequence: CASSEPAGRQTQYF. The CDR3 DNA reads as TGTGCCAGCAGTGAACCGGCAGGGAGGCAGACCCAGTACTTC.

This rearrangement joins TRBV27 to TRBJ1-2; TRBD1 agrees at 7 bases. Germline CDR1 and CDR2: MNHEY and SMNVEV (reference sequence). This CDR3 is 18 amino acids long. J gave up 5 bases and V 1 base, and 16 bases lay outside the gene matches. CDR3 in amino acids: CASSLFPSTGNPLYGYTF. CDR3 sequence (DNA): TGTGCCAGCAGTTTATTTCCATCGACAGGGAATCCCTTATATGGCTACACCTTC.

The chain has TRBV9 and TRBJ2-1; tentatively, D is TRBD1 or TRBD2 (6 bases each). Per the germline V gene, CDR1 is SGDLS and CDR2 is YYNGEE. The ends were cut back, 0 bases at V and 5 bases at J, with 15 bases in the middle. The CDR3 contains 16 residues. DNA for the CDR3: TGTGCCAGCAGCGTAGACCCCCGGGGGCGTAACAATGAGCAGTTCTTC. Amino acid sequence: CASSVDPRGRNNEQFF.

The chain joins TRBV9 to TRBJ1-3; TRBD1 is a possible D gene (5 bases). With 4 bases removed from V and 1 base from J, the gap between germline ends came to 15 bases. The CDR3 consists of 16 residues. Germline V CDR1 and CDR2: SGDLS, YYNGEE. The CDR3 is CASSPGLLLSGNTIYF. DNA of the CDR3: TGTGCCAGCAGCCCAGGGTTACTCCTATCTGGAAACACCATATATTTT. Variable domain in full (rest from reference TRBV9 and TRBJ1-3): DSGVTQTPKHLITATGQRVTLRCSPRSGDLSVYWYQQSLDQGLQFLIQYYNGEERAKGNILERFSAQQFPDLHSELNLSSLELGDSALYFCASSPGLLLSGNTIYFGEGSWLTVV.

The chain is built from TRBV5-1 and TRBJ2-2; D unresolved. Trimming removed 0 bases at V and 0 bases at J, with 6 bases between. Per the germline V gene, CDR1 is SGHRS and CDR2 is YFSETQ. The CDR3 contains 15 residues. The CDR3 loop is CASSLDGPNTGELFF. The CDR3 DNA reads TGCGCCAGCAGCTTGGACGGCCCGAACACCGGGGAGCTGTTTTTT.

DNA of the CDR3: TGTGCCTGCGGACAGGGGGTTCACTATGGCTACACCTTC. It specifies CACGQGVHYGYTF. The rearrangement joins TRBV30 to TRBJ1-2; 10 bases align to TRBD1. Losses at the gene ends were 6 bases for V and 3 bases for J; bases not matched to a gene: 4. Germline V CDR1 and CDR2: GTSNPN, SVGIG (reference sequence). The CDR3 covers 13 residues. The variable domain in full, with the rest retrieved from reference TRBV30 and TRBJ1-2, is SQTIHQWPATLVQPVGSPLSLECTVEGTSNPNLYWYRQAAGRGLQLLFYSVGIGQISSEVPQNLSASRPQDRQFILSSKKLLLSDSGFYLCACGQGVHYGYTFGSGTRLTVV.

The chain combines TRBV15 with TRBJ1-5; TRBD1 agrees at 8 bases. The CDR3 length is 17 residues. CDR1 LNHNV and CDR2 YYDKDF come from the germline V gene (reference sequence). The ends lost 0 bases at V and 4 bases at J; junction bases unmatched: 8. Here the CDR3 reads CATSRDLAGGRNQPQHF. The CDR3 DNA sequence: TGTGCCACCAGCAGAGATTTAGCAGGGGGCAGGAATCAGCCCCAGCATTTT. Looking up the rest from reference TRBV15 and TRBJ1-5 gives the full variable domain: DAMVIQNPRYQVTQFGKPVTLSCSQTLNHNVMYWYQQKSSQAPKLLFHYYDKDFNNEADTPDNFQSRRPNTSFCFLDIRSPGLGDTAMYLCATSRDLAGGRNQPQHFGDGTRLSIL.

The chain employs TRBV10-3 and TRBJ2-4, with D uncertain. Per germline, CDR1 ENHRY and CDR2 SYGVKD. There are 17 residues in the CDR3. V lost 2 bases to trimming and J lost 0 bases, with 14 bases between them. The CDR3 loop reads CAISETLQALAKNIQYF. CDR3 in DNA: TGTGCCATCAGTGAGACCCTTCAGGCCTTAGCCAAAAACATTCAGTACTTC.

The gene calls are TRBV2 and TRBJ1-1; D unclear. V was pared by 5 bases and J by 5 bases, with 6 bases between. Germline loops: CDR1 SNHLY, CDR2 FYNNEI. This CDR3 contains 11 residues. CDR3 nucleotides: TGTGCCAGCAGTCACCATACTGAAGCTTTCTTT. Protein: CASSHHTEAFF.

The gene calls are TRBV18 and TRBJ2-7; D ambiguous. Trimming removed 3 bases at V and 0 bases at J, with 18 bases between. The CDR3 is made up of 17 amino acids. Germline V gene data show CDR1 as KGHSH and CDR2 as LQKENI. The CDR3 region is CASSPFQRAESSYEQYF. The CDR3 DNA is TGTGCCAGCTCACCTTTTCAGCGCGCCGAAAGCTCCTACGAGCAGTACTTC. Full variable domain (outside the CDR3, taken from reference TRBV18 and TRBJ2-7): NAGVMQNPRHLVRRRGQEARLRCSPMKGHSHVYWYRQLPEEGLKFMVYLQKENIIDESGMPKERFSAEFPKEGPSILRIQQVVRGDSAAYFCASSPFQRAESSYEQYFGPGTRLTVT.

The CDR3 loop is CASNAGQGPYEQYF. The DNA for the CDR3 is TGCGCCAGCAATGCGGGACAGGGACCCTACGAGCAGTACTTC. The V gene is TRBV10-2, the J gene TRBJ2-7; 9 bases align to TRBD1. Germline V CDR1 and CDR2: WSHSY, SAAADI. This CDR3 is 14 amino acids long. The V gene end was trimmed by 7 bases and the J gene end by 2 bases; junction bases not matched to a gene: 6.

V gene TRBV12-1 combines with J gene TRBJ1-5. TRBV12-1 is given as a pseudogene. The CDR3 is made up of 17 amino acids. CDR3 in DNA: TGTGCCAGCAGCTTTGTCATACGAGGGTTCGGCAATCAGCCCCAGCATTTT. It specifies CASSFVIRGFGNQPQHF.

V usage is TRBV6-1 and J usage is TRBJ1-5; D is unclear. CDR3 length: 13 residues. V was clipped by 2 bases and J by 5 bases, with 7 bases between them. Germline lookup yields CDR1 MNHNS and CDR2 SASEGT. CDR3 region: CASSESRDQPQHF. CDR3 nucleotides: TGTGCCAGCAGTGAAAGCCGCGATCAGCCCCAGCATTTT.

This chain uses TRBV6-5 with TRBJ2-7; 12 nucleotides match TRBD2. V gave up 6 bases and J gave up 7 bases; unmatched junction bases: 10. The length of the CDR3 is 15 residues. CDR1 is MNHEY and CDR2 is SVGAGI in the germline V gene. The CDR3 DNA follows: TGTGCCAGCAGGGGACTGGGACTAGCGGGCTGGGAGCAGTACTTC. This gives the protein CASRGLGLAGWEQYF.

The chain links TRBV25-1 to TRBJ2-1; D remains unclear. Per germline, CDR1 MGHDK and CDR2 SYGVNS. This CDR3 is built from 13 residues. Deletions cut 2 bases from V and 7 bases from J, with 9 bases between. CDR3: CASSELDWNEQFF. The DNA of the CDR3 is TGTGCCAGCAGTGAACTGGATTGGAATGAGCAGTTCTTC.